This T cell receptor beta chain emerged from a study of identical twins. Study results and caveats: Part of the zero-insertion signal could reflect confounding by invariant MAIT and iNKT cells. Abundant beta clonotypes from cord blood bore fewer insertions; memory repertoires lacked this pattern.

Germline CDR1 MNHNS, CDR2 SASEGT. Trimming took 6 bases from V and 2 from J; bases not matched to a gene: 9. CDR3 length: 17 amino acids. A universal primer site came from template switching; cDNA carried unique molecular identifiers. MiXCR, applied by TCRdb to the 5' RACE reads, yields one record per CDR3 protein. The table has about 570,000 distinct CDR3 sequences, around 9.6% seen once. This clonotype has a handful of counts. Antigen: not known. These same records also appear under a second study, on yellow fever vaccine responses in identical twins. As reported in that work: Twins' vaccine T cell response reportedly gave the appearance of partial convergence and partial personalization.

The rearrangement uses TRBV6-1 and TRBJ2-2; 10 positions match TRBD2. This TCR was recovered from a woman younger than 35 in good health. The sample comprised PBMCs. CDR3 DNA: TGTGCCAGCAGAAATCCGGGACTAGCGTACAACACCGGGGAGCTGTTTTTT. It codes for CASRNPGLAYNTGELFF.